Listed below are T cell receptor beta chains from one sample, sequenced in a study of cytomegalovirus exposure and HLA in healthy donors. Method: immunoSEQ multiplex PCR; TCRdb's copy keeps in-frame clones and lacks some. The repertoire has roughly 300,000 clones, 80% to 90% of them found once; the top ten carry 3.5% to 4.5%. The source material was PBMCs. All receptors derive from a man aged 35-49 years in good health and CMV-seropositive. CDR3s include the opening cysteine and the closing phenylalanine or tryptophan. The D gene is left open where the match is weak. Some rows have no size entry. The others give once, few or many, or a class for an expanded clone.

.	TRBJ2-2	.	TRBV28	TGTGCCAGCAGTTTATTGACAGGGAACACCGGGGAGCTGTTTTTT	CASSLLTGNTGELFF
.	TRBJ2-3	.	TRBV7-6	TGTGCCAGCAGCCCGGGTGTGGATAGCACAGATACGCAGTATTTT	CASSPGVDSTDTQYF
.	TRBJ2-5	.	TRBV27	TGTGCCAGCAGTTTATCCAGGGGATTGGAGACCCAGTACTTC	CASSLSRGLETQYF
.	TRBJ2-5	.	TRBV19	TGTGCCAGTAGTGATCCGACTAGGTTGGAGACCCAGTACTTC	CASSDPTRLETQYF
.	TRBJ1-1	.	TRBV4-1	TGCGCCAGCAGCCAAGGTTTTGCAGGACTCATGAACACTGAAGCTTTCTTT	CASSQGFAGLMNTEAFF
TRBD2	TRBJ2-7	few	TRBV6-5	TGTGCCAGCAGTCGGACTAGCGGGACTTCCTACGAGCAGTACTTC	CASSRTSGTSYEQYF
.	TRBJ1-1	.	TRBV13	TGTGCCAGCAGCTTAAGGGGGATGAACACTGAAGCTTTCTTT	CASSLRGMNTEAFF
TRBD2	TRBJ2-7	.	TRBV5-4	TGTGCCAGCAAAACTAGCGATAGCTCCTACGAGCAGTACTTC	CASKTSDSSYEQYF
.	TRBJ1-1	.	TRBV27	TGTGCCAGCAGTTTTGGTCAGGGTGGGAACACTGAAGCTTTCTTT	CASSFGQGGNTEAFF
.	TRBJ2-7	.	TRBV19	TGTGCCACCGGTGGGGGGAGTACGTTCTACGAGCAGTACTTC	CATGGGSTFYEQYF
.	TRBJ1-5	once	TRBV2	TGTGCCAGCAACCGACAGAATAATCAGCCCCAGCATTTT	CASNRQNNQPQHF
.	TRBJ2-3	.	TRBV10-3	TGTGCCATCAGTGACCCTAGACGGGTGAACACAGATACGCAGTATTTT	CAISDPRRVNTDTQYF
.	TRBJ1-1	.	TRBV29-1	TGCAGCGTTGTGCGCGCTCAAGGAGGCACTGAAGCTTTCTTT	CSVVRAQGGTEAFF
.	TRBJ2-7	.	TRBV5-4	TGTGCCAGCAAGGACCCCAGGGGCGAGCAGTACTTC	CASKDPRGEQYF
.	TRBJ2-1	.	TRBV5-1	TGCGCCAGCAGCTTGGATACTAGCAGGAATGAGCAGTTCTTC	CASSLDTSRNEQFF
TRBD1	TRBJ1-1	few	TRBV30	TGTGCCTGGAGTCCCGGACAGGGGAGCACTGAAGCTTTCTTT	CAWSPGQGSTEAFF